This TCR beta chain was recorded in a study of blood T cell repertoires in COVID-19. Study in general: Sources were T cells, B-cell-depleted T cells, or PBMCs; the material itself was cDNA or gDNA.

The CDR3 is 13 amino acids. The junction had 1 base not matched to a gene; V was cut back by 3 bases and J by 2 bases. Germline CDR1 and CDR2: GTSNPN and SVGIG (reference sequence). The authors' processing: Amplification of reference gene primers was used by the study to estimate nucleated cell counts. Some clones are missing from TCRdb's copy, which holds only in-frame ones; the method was immunoSEQ multiplex PCR. That table supplies the V and J calls and clone size; D and trimming were determined from the DNA. The profile shows approximately 200,000 clones, roughly 88% of them singletons. As for this clone: Other DNA sequences in this sample translate to the same CDR3.

Sample: peripheral blood. The chain has TRBV30 and TRBJ1-5; 7 bases map to TRBD1. This receptor was taken from a human donor with active or convalescent COVID-19. The donor label of this sample is uncertain. This CDR3 is CAWSGQGNQPQHF. CDR3 nucleotides: TGTGCCTGGAGCGGACAGGGCAATCAGCCCCAGCATTTT.